Reported below is one TCR beta chain. Its antigen is undetermined. Clones were read by immunoSEQ multiplex PCR, and TCRdb kept only the in-frame ones, dropping some. The table lists some 2.4 million clones, roughly 93% of them singletons, with 0.36% in the top ten. This entry belongs to a study of shared clonotypes between healthy human individuals. Study-level information: Donor composition was a couple of women and a few men, aged 18 to 49. Study-wide results and caveats: Only blood was sampled; tissue repertoires likely differ. Naive subsets tended to show greater estimated richness than memory subsets.

V lost 3 bases, J lost 8 bases, and 23 bases lay in between. Germline V lookup: CDR1 LNHNV, CDR2 YYDKDF (reference sequence). This CDR3 region has 17 residues. This chain joins TRBV15 and TRBJ2-1, with D maybe TRBD2 (5 bases). The sequencing sample was made of naive CD4+ T cells from PBMCs. As to subset: CD45RA+ positively selected. The receptor was isolated from a man aged 18 to 29 in good health. Some clones in this sample may be carry-over from other donors' samples. In DNA form, the CDR3 reads TGTGCCACCAGCAGGGACCCTTTTCGGGGTGTGTCGGATGAGCAGTTCTTC. Protein sequence: CATSRDPFRGVSDEQFF.